This T cell receptor (beta chain) appears in the sequencing data of a study of response to subunit inactivated influenza vaccine. Overall study results and limits: There was a suggestion from the authors that each seasonal influenza vaccination recruits few new T cells.

This clonotype was recorded only once. The antigen is not known. TCRdb ran MiXCR on the RT-PCR reads and lists one entry per CDR3 protein. The table lists about 780,000 distinct CDR3 sequences, about 18% of them singletons, with roughly a tenth in the top ten. Germline CDR1 and CDR2: SGHRS and YFSETQ. The CDR3 runs 12 residues. Trimming cost V 1 base and J 11 bases; bases outside gene matches: 2. The source of this sequence is a man aged 50 to 60 who received an inactivated influenza vaccine. The material sequenced was PBMCs from blood, taken more than 4 days after vaccination. This chain connects TRBV5-1 to TRBJ2-2; 7 bases match TRBD2. The CDR3 region is CASSLPGLELFF. The DNA for the CDR3 is TGCGCCAGCAGCTTGCCGGGACTAGAGCTGTTTTTT.